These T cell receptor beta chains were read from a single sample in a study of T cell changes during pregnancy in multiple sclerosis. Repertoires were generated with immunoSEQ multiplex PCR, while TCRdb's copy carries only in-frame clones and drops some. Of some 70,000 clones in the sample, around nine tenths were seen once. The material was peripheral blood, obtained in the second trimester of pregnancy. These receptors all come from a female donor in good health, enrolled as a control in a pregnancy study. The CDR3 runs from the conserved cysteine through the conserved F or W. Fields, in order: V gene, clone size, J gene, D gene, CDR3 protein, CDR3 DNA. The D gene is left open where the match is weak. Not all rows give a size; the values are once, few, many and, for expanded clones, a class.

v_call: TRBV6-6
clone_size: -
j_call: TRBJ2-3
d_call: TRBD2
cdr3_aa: CASSYERGSADTQYF
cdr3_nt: TGTGCCAGCAGTTACGAGCGGGGGTCCGCAGATACGCAGTATTTT

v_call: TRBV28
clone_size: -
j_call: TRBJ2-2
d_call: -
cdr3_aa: CASTHSNTGELFF
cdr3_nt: TGTGCCAGCACCCATTCGAACACCGGGGAGCTGTTTTTT

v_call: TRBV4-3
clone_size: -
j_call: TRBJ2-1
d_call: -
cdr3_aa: CASSRGPTSYNEQFF
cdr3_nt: TGCGCCAGCAGCCGAGGGCCGACCTCTTACAATGAGCAGTTCTTC

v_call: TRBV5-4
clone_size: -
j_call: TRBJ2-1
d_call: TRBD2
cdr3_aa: CASRAPGTSDLNEQFF
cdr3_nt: TGTGCCAGCAGGGCTCCCGGGACTAGCGATCTCAATGAGCAGTTCTTC

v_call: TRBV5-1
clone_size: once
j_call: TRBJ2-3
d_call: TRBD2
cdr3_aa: CASSPRLAGEQDTQYF
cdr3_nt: TGCGCCAGCAGCCCCAGACTAGCGGGGGAACAAGATACGCAGTATTTT

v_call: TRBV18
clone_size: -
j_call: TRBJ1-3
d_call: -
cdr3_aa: CASSRETLQGAGNTIYF
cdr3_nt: TGTGCCAGCTCGCGGGAGACATTGCAGGGCGCTGGAAACACCATATATTTT

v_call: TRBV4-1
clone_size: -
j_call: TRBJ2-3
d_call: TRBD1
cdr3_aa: CASSHQTGGIGTDTQYF
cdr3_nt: TGCGCCAGCAGCCACCAGACAGGGGGTATAGGGACAGATACGCAGTATTTT

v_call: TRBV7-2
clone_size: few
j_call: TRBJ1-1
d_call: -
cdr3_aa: CASSSPSGLNTEAFF
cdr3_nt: TGTGCCAGCAGCTCCCCGTCGGGGTTGAACACTGAAGCTTTCTTT

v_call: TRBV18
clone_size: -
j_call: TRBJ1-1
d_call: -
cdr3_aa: CASSPDRLTEAFF
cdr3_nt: TGTGCCAGCTCACCCGACAGGCTCACTGAAGCTTTCTTT

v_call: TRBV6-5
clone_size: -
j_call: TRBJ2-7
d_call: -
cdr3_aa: CASGDTGFEQYF
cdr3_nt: TGTGCCAGCGGTGATACAGGCTTCGAGCAGTACTTC

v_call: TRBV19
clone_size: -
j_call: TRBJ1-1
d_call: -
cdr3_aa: CATRGVWNTEAFF
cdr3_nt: TGTGCCACACGGGGGGTATGGAACACTGAAGCTTTCTTT

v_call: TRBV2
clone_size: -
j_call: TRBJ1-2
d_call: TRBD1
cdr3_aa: CASSETGEVYGYTF
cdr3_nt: TGTGCCAGCAGTGAGACAGGGGAAGTCTATGGCTACACCTTC

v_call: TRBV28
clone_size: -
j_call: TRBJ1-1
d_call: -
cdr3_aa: CATLSPTGAEAFF
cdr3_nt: TGTGCCACTCTGAGTCCGACTGGAGCTGAAGCTTTCTTT

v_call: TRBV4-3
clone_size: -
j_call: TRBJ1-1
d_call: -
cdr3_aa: CASSPQDSRAEAFF
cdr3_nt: TGCGCCAGCAGCCCTCAAGACTCCCGGGCTGAAGCTTTCTTT

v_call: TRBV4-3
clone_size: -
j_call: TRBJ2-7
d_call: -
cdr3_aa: CASSQEIGGSYEQYF
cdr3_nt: TGCGCCAGCAGCCAAGAGATAGGGGGCTCCTACGAGCAGTACTTC

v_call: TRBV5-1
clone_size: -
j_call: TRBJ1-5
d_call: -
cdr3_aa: CASSFGFEGQPQHF
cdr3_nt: TGCGCCAGCAGTTTCGGATTTGAGGGTCAGCCCCAGCATTTT

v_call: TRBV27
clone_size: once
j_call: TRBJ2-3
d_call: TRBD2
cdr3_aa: CASSLLGPGGQGDTQYF
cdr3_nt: TGTGCCAGCAGTTTATTGGGCCCGGGGGGGCAAGGAGATACGCAGTATTTT

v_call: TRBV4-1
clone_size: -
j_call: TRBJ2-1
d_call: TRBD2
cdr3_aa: CASSQVNSGGSVFF
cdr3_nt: TGCGCCAGCAGCCAAGTTAATAGCGGGGGATCCGTGTTCTTC

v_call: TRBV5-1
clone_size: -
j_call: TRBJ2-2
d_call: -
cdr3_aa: CASRRAGELFF
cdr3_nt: TGCGCCAGCAGGAGGGCCGGGGAGCTGTTTTTT

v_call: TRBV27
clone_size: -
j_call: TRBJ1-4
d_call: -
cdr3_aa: CASSFRESREKLFF
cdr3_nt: TGTGCCAGCAGTTTCAGGGAAAGTCGTGAAAAACTGTTTTTT

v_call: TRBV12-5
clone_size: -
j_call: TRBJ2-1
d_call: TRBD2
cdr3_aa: CASGNWGGSYNEQFF
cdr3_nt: TGTGCTAGTGGCAACTGGGGGGGTTCCTACAATGAGCAGTTCTTC

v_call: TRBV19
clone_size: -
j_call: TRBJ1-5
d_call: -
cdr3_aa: CASSSGRGNSNQPQHF
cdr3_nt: TGTGCCAGTAGCTCAGGACGGGGAAATAGCAATCAGCCCCAGCATTTT

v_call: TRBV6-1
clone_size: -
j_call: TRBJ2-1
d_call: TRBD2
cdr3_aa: CASSARGGRDNEQFF
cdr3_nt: TGTGCCAGCAGTGCGCGGGGGGGCCGCGACAATGAGCAGTTCTTC

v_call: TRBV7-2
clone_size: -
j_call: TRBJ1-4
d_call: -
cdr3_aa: CASSFPGTREKLFF
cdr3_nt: TGTGCCAGCAGCTTCCCCGGGACAAGAGAAAAACTGTTTTTT

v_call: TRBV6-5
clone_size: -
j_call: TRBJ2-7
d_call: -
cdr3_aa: CASSYSSRVMEQYF
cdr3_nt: TGTGCCAGCAGTTACTCCTCCCGGGTTATGGAGCAGTACTTC

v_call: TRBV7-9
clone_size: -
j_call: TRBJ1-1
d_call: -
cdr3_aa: CASSLDGGTEAFF
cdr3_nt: TGTGCCAGCAGCTTAGACGGGGGGACTGAAGCTTTCTTT

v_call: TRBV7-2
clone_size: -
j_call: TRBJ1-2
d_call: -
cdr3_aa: CASSGQTNYGYTF
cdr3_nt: TGTGCCAGCAGCGGACAGACGAACTATGGCTACACCTTC

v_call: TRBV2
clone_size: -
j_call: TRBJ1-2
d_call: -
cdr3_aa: CASTLGGFEVGYTF
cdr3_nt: TGTGCCAGCACCTTGGGCGGGTTTGAAGTCGGCTACACCTTC

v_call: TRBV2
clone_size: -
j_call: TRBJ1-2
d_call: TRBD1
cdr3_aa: CASSAGQGYGYTF
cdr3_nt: TGTGCCAGCAGTGCGGGACAGGGGTATGGCTACACCTTC